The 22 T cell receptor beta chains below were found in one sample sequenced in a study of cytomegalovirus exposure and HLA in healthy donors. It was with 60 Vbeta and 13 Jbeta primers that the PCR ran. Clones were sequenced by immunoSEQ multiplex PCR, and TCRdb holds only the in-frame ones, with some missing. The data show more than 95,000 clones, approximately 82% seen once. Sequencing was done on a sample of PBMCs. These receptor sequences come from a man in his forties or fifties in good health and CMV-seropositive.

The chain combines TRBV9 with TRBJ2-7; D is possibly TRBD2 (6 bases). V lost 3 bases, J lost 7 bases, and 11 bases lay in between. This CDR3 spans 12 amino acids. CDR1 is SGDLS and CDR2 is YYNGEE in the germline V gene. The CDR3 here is CASSGEVGEQYF. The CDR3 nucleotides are TGTGCCAGCAGCGGGGAGGTCGGGGAGCAGTACTTC.

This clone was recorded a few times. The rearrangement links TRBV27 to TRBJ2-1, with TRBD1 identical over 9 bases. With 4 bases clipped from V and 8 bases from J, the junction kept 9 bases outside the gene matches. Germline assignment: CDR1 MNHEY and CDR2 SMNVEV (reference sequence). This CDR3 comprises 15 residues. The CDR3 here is CASSSWTGAGDEQFF. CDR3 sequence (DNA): TGTGCCAGCAGTTCTTGGACAGGGGCCGGTGATGAGCAGTTCTTC.

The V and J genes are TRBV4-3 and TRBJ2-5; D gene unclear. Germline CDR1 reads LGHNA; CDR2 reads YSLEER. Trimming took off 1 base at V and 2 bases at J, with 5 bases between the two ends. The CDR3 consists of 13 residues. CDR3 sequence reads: CASSQAYQETQYF. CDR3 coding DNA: TGCGCCAGCAGCCAAGCGTATCAAGAGACCCAGTACTTC.

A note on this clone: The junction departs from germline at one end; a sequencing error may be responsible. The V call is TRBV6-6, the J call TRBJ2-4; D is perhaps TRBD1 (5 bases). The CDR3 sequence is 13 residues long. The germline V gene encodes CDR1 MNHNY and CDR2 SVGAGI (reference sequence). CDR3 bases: TGTGCCAGCAGCCAGGGCAGCAAAAACAGTCAGTACTTC. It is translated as CASSQGSKNSQYF.

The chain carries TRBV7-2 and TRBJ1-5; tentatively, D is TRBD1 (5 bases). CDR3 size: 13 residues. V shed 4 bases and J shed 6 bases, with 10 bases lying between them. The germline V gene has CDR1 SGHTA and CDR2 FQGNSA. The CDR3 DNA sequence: TGTGCCAGCAGCTCGCAGGGTTCTCAGCCCCAGCATTTT. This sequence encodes CASSSQGSQPQHF. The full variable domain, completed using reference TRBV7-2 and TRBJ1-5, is GAGVSQSPSNKVTEKGKDVELRCDPISGHTALYWYRQSLGQGLEFLIYFQGNSAPDKSGLPSDRFSAERTGGSVSTLTIQRTQQEDSAVYLCASSSQGSQPQHFGDGTRLSIL.

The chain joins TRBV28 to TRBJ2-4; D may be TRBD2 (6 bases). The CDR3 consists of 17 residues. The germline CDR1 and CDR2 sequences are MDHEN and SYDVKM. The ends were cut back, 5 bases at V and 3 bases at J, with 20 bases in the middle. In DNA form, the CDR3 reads TGTGCCAGCAGTACAGGTCTTAGCGGTTCAGTCAAAAACATTCAGTACTTC. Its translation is CASSTGLSGSVKNIQYF.

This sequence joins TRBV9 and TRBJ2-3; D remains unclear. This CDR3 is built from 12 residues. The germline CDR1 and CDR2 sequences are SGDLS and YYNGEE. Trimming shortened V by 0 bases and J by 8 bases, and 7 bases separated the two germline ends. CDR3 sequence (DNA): TGTGCCAGCAGCGTAGTTCTCGGTACGCAGTATTTT. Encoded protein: CASSVVLGTQYF.

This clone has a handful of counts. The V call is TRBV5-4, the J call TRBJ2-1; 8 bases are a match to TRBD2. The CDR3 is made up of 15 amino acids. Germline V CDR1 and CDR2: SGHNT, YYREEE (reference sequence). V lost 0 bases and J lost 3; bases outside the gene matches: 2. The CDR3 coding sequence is TGTGCCAGCAGCTTGGGCGGGGGGAGCTACAATGAGCAGTTCTTC. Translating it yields CASSLGGGSYNEQFF.

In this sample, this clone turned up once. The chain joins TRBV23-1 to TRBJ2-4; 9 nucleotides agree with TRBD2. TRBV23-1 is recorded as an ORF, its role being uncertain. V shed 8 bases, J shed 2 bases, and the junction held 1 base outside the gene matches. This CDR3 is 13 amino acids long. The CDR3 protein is CASAGGSKNIQYF. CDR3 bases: TGCGCCAGCGCGGGGGGGTCCAAAAACATTCAGTACTTC.

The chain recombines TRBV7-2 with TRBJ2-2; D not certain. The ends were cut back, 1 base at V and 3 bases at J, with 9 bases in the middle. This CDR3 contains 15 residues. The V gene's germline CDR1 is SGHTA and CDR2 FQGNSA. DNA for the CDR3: TGTGCCAGCAGCTTAGATGTAGAGTACACCGGGGAGCTGTTTTTT. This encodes CASSLDVEYTGELFF. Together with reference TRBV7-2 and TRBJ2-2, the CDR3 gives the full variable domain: GAGVSQSPSNKVTEKGKDVELRCDPISGHTALYWYRQSLGQGLEFLIYFQGNSAPDKSGLPSDRFSAERTGGSVSTLTIQRTQQEDSAVYLCASSLDVEYTGELFFGEGSRLTVL.

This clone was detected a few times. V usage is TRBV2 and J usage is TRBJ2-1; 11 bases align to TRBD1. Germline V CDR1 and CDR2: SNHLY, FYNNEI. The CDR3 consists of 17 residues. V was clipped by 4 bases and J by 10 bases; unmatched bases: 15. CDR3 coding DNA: TGTGCCAGCAGTGCTTGGACAGGGGGCGGTCTGTTTTACGAGCAGTTCTTC. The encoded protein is CASSAWTGGGLFYEQFF.

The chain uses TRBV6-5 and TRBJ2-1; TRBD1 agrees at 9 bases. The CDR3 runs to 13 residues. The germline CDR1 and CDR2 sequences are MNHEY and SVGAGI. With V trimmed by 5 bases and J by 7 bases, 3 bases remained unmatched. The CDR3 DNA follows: TGTGCCAGCAGTGCCGGGACAGGGAATGAGCAGTTCTTC. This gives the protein CASSAGTGNEQFF.

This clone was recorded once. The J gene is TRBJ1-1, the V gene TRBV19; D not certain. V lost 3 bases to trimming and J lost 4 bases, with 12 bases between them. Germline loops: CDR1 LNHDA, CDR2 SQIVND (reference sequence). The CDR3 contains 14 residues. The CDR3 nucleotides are TGTGCCAGTAGTATGCTCCAGGCGGGCACTGAAGCTTTCTTT. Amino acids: CASSMLQAGTEAFF.

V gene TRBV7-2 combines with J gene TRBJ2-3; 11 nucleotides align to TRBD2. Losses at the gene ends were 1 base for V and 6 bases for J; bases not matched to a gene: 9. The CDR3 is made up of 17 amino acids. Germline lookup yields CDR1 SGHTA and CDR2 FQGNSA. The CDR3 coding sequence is TGTGCCAGCAGCTTAGTGGGGACTAGCGGTCTCCGGGATACGCAGTATTTT. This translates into CASSLVGTSGLRDTQYF.

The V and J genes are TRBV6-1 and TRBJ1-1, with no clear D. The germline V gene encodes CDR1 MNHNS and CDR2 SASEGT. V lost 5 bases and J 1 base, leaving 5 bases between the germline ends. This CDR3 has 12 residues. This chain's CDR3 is CASSRGNTEAFF. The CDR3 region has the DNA TGTGCCAGCAGTCGAGGGAACACTGAAGCTTTCTTT.

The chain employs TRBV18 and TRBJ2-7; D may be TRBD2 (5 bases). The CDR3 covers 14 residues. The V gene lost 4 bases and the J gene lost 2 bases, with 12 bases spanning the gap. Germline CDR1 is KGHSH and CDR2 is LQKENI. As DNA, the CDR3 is TGTGCCAGCTCACTCAATCGGGGAACCTACGAGCAGTACTTC. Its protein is CASSLNRGTYEQYF.

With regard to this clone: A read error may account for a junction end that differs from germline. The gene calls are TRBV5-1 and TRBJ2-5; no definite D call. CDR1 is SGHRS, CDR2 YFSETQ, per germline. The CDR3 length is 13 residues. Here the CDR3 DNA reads TGCGCCAGCAGCTTGAGGCGGCAAGAGATCCAGTACTTC. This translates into CASSLRRQEIQYF.

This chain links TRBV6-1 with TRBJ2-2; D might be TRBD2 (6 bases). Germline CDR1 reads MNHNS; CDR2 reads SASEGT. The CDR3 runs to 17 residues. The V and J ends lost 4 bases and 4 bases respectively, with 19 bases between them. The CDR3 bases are TGTGCCAGCAGTGGGGGCGCCGTGGCCGGGGGCACCGGGGAGCTGTTTTTT. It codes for CASSGGAVAGGTGELFF.

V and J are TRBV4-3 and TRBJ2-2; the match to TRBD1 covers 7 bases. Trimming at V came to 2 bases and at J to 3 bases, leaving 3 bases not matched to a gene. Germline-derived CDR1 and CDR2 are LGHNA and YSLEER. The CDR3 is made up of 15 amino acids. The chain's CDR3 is CASSQRQGYTGELFF. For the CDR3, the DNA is TGCGCCAGCAGCCAACGACAGGGCTACACCGGGGAGCTGTTTTTT.

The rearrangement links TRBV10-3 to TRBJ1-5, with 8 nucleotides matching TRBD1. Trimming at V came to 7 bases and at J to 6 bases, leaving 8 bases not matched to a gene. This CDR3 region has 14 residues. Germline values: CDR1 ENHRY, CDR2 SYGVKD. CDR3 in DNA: TGTGCCATCAACGCAGGGGGCGCGAGTCAGCCCCAGCATTTT. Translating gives CAINAGGASQPQHF.

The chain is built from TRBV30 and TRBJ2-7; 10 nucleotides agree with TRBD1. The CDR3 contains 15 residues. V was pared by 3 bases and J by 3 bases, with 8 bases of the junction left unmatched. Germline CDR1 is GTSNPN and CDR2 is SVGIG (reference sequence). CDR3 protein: CAWRETGTGVYEQYF. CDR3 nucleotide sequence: TGTGCCTGGAGAGAAACCGGGACAGGGGTCTACGAGCAGTACTTC.

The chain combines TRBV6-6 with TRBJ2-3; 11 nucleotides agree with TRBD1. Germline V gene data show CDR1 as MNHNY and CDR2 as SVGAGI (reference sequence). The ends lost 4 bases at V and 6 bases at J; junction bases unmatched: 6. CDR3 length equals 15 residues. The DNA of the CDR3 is TGTGCCAGCAGTTCCCGCGGGACAGGGGGGGATACGCAGTATTTT. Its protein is CASSSRGTGGDTQYF.